These 22 T cell receptor beta chains were sequenced from one sample in a study of blood T cell repertoires in COVID-19. The data were produced by immunoSEQ multiplex PCR, yet TCRdb's version contains in-frame clones alone and is incomplete. This sample has some 150,000 clones, with approximately 83% found just once. Specimen: peripheral blood. The receptor source for this set is a woman aged 55 to 70 with COVID-19, enrolled during active disease.

This clone showed up just once. V and J are TRBV18 and TRBJ2-1; 13 nucleotides agree with TRBD2. CDR1 KGHSH and CDR2 LQKENI come from the germline V gene. V lost 3 bases, J lost 8 bases, and 7 bases stayed unmatched. CDR3 length: 16 amino acids. The CDR3 spells CASSPGLAGLKDEQFF. Here the CDR3 DNA reads TGTGCCAGCTCACCGGGACTAGCGGGATTGAAGGATGAGCAGTTCTTC.

The chain uses TRBV12-5 and TRBJ2-7; tentatively, D is TRBD1 (6 bases). This CDR3 contains 12 residues. Looked up from germline, CDR1 is LGHNT and CDR2 is FRNRAP. With 1 base removed from V and 8 bases from J, the gap between germline ends came to 9 bases. The DNA for the CDR3 is TGTGCTAGTGGTTTGGATGGGACACAGCAGTACTTC. Translation: CASGLDGTQQYF.

The rearrangement links TRBV19 to TRBJ2-3, with 9 bases aligning to TRBD1. The CDR3 is 16 residues long. J was trimmed by 3 bases and V by 2 bases; bases with no gene match: 6. Germline values: CDR1 LNHDA, CDR2 SQIVND (reference sequence). The CDR3 nucleotides are TGTGCCAGTAGTATACTAGGACAGGGGACGACAGATACGCAGTATTTT. It encodes CASSILGQGTTDTQYF.

The rearrangement uses TRBV30 and TRBJ1-2; 7 nucleotides agree with TRBD1. The germline V gene has CDR1 GTSNPN and CDR2 SVGIG (reference sequence). This CDR3 is built from 14 residues. The junction had 10 bases not matched to a gene; V was cut back by 2 bases and J by 7 bases. The CDR3 DNA reads TGTGCCTGGAGTACACGCCAGACAGGGTTTGGCTACACCTTC. Protein: CAWSTRQTGFGYTF.

This chain uses TRBV6-1 with TRBJ2-5; the D gene is possibly TRBD1 (7 bases). CDR1 MNHNS and CDR2 SASEGT come from the germline V gene. The CDR3 length is 13 residues. The V and J ends lost 3 bases and 7 bases respectively, with 12 bases between them. CDR3 in DNA: TGTGCCAGCAGTGATGGCAGGGGGGTGACCCAGTACTTC. Translating it yields CASSDGRGVTQYF.

CDR3 coding DNA: TGTGCCACCAGTGACCGTAACCCTAGGACCGGGGAGCTGTTTTTT. It yields the protein CATSDRNPRTGELFF. The chain uses TRBV24-1 and TRBJ2-2; the D is unclear. The germline CDR1 and CDR2 sequences are KGHDR and SFDVKD. CDR3 length equals 15 residues. V dropped 4 bases and J dropped 5 bases, with 13 bases sitting between them.

The CDR3, as DNA: TGTGCCAGCTCACCGCAGGGGGCAGATCAGCCCCAGCATTTT. The encoded protein is CASSPQGADQPQHF. This chain connects TRBV18 to TRBJ1-5, with 8 bases aligning to TRBD1. Losses at the gene ends were 3 bases for V and 5 bases for J; bases not matched to a gene: 3. This CDR3 has 14 amino acids. The germline gives CDR1 KGHSH, CDR2 LQKENI.

CDR3 bases: TGTGCCAGCAGTGGACTAGCGGTGGTGGCCCACGAGCAGTACTTC. This encodes CASSGLAVVAHEQYF. The V call is TRBV2, the J call TRBJ2-7; 9 nucleotides match TRBD2. V shed 4 bases and J 5 bases; nucleotides not matched to a gene: 9. The V gene's germline CDR1 is SNHLY and CDR2 FYNNEI. The CDR3 is 15 residues long.

V and J are TRBV18 and TRBJ2-7, with 8 bases matching TRBD2. Germline V CDR1 and CDR2: KGHSH, LQKENI. This CDR3 is 13 amino acids long. Germline trimming cut 3 bases from V and 6 bases from J; bases unmatched to any gene: 4. As DNA, the CDR3 is TGTGCCAGCTCACCCCGGGAGGGACCCGAGCAGTACGTC. Translating gives CASSPREGPEQYV.

The chain employs TRBV21-1 and TRBJ1-4; the D call TRBD1 from the table was never checked on the DNA. TRBV21-1 is tagged as a pseudogene. The CDR3 loop spans 16 amino acids. Here the CDR3 DNA reads TGTGCCAGCAGCAAAGCCAGTGCCGCAACTAATGAAAAACTGTTTTTT. It is translated as CASSKASAATNEKLFF.

The count of this clone is one. The chain uses TRBV3-1 (or the pseudogene TRBV3-2) and TRBJ2-1, with 7 bases matching TRBD1. The V gene end was trimmed by 3 bases and the J gene end by 0 bases; junction bases not matched to a gene: 2. The V gene's germline CDR1 is LGHDT and CDR2 YNNKEL (reference sequence). The length of the CDR3 is 15 residues. CDR3 nucleotides: TGTGCCAGCAGCCACTACAGGGGCTCCTACAATGAGCAGTTCTTC. Residues: CASSHYRGSYNEQFF.

This sequence joins TRBV29-1 and TRBJ2-7, with D tentatively TRBD1 (5 bases). The V end was cut by 0 bases, the J end by 3 bases, with 6 bases between. The CDR3 spans 12 residues. Germline CDR1 reads SQVTM; CDR2 reads ANQGSEA. The CDR3 DNA follows: TGCAGCGTTGAAGATGACAGCTACGAGCAGTACTTC. Its protein product is CSVEDDSYEQYF.

This clone was seen at least ten times. The genes are TRBV29-1 and TRBJ2-2; D possibly corresponds to TRBD1 (5 bases). The CDR3 contains 13 residues. V gave up 2 bases and J gave up 1 base, with 5 bases separating them. From germline, CDR1 is SQVTM and CDR2 ANQGSEA. CDR3 nucleotide sequence: TGCAGCGTTGAACAGGGGAACACCGGGGAGCTGTTTTTT. Encoded protein: CSVEQGNTGELFF.

The J gene is TRBJ1-2, the V gene TRBV5-6, with D uncertain. V was clipped by 1 base and J by 8 bases, with 12 bases between them. This CDR3 has 13 residues. The germline V gene has CDR1 SGHDT and CDR2 YYEEEE. CDR3 amino acids: CASSLLDSEGYTF. CDR3 sequence (DNA): TGTGCCAGCAGCTTGTTGGACTCGGAAGGCTACACCTTC.

The genes are TRBV24-1 and TRBJ2-5; TRBD2 might be the D (7 bases). The length of the CDR3 is 16 residues. Germline V CDR1 and CDR2: KGHDR, SFDVKD. V was cut by 6 bases and J by 2 bases, with 18 bases left in between. CDR3 bases: TGTGCCACCAGTAGGACAGCGGGGCCCAGGCAAGAGACCCAGTACTTC. Its translation is CATSRTAGPRQETQYF.

This chain joins TRBV18 and TRBJ1-1, with 9 bases that match TRBD1. The V gene's germline CDR1 is KGHSH and CDR2 LQKENI. Unmatched junction bases numbered 4, after V lost 6 bases and J lost 5 bases. The CDR3 covers 13 residues. CDR3: CASSQGQGTEAFF. CDR3 nucleotides: TGTGCCAGCTCCCAGGGACAGGGAACTGAAGCTTTCTTT. Drawing the rest from reference TRBV18 and TRBJ1-1, the complete variable domain is NAGVMQNPRHLVRRRGQEARLRCSPMKGHSHVYWYRQLPEEGLKFMVYLQKENIIDESGMPKERFSAEFPKEGPSILRIQQVVRGDSAAYFCASSQGQGTEAFFGQGTRLTVV.

This clone appeared a few times. The V call is TRBV2, the J call TRBJ2-1; D is unclear. V lost 8 bases, J lost 4 bases, and 9 bases lay in between. The CDR3 has 12 residues. Germline V lookup: CDR1 SNHLY, CDR2 FYNNEI. This CDR3 reads CASFDGYNEQFF. Here the CDR3 DNA reads TGTGCCAGCTTTGACGGGTACAATGAGCAGTTCTTC.

The gene calls are TRBV15 and TRBJ1-2; TRBD1 agrees at 8 bases. This CDR3 is 16 amino acids long. Germline lookup yields CDR1 LNHNV and CDR2 YYDKDF (reference sequence). V lost 5 bases to trimming and J lost 7 bases; unmatched junction nucleotides: 15. CDR3 sequence (DNA): TGTGCCACCAGCGGCTTCCACGGACAGGGCTCTCGTGGCTACACCTTC. Its protein is CATSGFHGQGSRGYTF.

There are a few counts of this clone. This chain connects TRBV20-1 to TRBJ1-1; the D is unclear. The germline V gene encodes CDR1 DFQATT and CDR2 SNEGSKA (reference sequence). The V end lost 7 bases, the J end lost 3 bases, and 9 bases lay between the germline ends. There are 11 residues in the CDR3. The CDR3 DNA reads as TGCAGTGGAAGGGAGGACACTGAAGCTTTCTTT. This encodes CSGREDTEAFF.

V usage is TRBV2 and J usage is TRBJ1-5; D call uncertain. The CDR3 covers 13 residues. Germline lookup yields CDR1 SNHLY and CDR2 FYNNEI. The V gene lost 2 bases and the J gene lost 5 bases, with 7 bases spanning the gap. CDR3: CASSETRDQPQHF. CDR3 DNA: TGTGCCAGCAGTGAAACGAGGGATCAGCCCCAGCATTTT.

The chain combines TRBV21-1 with TRBJ2-7; TRBD2 is taken as the D call from the table, unchecked against the DNA. TRBV21-1 is a pseudogene. The CDR3 covers 12 residues. CDR3 nucleotide sequence: TGTGCGCGACTAGACGTGTCCTACGAGCAGTACTTC. This codes for CARLDVSYEQYF.

The V and J genes are TRBV6-1 and TRBJ2-7; D remains ambiguous. V shed 3 bases and J shed 0 bases, with 6 bases lying between them. The CDR3 is made up of 13 amino acids. Germline V lookup: CDR1 MNHNS, CDR2 SASEGT. The CDR3 DNA reads TGTGCCAGCAGTGATCATAGCTCCTACGAGCAGTACGTC. This gives the protein CASSDHSSYEQYV.